The present T cell receptor (beta chain) was sequenced within a study of T cells in Graves' hyperthyroidism and ophthalmopathy. Trimming at V came to 9 bases and at J to 2 bases, leaving 2 bases not matched to a gene. From germline, CDR1 is SNHLY and CDR2 FYNNEI. The CDR3 has 16 residues. RNA transcripts yielded amplified TCR beta CDR3 regions. A set of HTBI primers served as the primers for a first-round RT-PCR of the TCR CDR3. One entry per CDR3 protein results from TCRdb running MiXCR on the multiplex PCR reads. The sample has 750,000 to 950,000 distinct CDR3 sequences; approximately 40% are singletons.

The sequencing sample was made of blood. The V call is TRBV2, the J call TRBJ2-6, with 15 nucleotides matching TRBD2. The sequence was obtained from a man between 18 and 35 years old with Graves' hyperthyroidism. The CDR3 spells CASGLAGGPGANVLTF. CDR3 nucleotides: TGTGCCAGTGGACTAGCGGGGGGGCCTGGGGCCAACGTCCTGACTTTC.